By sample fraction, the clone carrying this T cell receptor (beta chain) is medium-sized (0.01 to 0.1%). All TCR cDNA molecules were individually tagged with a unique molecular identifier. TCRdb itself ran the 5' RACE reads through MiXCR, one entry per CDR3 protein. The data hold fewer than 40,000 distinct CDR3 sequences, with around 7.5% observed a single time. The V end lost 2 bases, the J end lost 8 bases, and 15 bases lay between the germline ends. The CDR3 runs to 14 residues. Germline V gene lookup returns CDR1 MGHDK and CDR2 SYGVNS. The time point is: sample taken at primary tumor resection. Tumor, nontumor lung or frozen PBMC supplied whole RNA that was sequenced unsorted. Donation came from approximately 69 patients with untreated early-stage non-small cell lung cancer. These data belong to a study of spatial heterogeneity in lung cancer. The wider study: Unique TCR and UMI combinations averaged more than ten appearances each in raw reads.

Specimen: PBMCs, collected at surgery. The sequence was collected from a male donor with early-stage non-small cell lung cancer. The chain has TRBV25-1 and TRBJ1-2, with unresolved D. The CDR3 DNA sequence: TGTGCCAGCAGTGAAGGCTTGGTTAGGGAAGGCTACACCTTC. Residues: CASSEGLVREGYTF.